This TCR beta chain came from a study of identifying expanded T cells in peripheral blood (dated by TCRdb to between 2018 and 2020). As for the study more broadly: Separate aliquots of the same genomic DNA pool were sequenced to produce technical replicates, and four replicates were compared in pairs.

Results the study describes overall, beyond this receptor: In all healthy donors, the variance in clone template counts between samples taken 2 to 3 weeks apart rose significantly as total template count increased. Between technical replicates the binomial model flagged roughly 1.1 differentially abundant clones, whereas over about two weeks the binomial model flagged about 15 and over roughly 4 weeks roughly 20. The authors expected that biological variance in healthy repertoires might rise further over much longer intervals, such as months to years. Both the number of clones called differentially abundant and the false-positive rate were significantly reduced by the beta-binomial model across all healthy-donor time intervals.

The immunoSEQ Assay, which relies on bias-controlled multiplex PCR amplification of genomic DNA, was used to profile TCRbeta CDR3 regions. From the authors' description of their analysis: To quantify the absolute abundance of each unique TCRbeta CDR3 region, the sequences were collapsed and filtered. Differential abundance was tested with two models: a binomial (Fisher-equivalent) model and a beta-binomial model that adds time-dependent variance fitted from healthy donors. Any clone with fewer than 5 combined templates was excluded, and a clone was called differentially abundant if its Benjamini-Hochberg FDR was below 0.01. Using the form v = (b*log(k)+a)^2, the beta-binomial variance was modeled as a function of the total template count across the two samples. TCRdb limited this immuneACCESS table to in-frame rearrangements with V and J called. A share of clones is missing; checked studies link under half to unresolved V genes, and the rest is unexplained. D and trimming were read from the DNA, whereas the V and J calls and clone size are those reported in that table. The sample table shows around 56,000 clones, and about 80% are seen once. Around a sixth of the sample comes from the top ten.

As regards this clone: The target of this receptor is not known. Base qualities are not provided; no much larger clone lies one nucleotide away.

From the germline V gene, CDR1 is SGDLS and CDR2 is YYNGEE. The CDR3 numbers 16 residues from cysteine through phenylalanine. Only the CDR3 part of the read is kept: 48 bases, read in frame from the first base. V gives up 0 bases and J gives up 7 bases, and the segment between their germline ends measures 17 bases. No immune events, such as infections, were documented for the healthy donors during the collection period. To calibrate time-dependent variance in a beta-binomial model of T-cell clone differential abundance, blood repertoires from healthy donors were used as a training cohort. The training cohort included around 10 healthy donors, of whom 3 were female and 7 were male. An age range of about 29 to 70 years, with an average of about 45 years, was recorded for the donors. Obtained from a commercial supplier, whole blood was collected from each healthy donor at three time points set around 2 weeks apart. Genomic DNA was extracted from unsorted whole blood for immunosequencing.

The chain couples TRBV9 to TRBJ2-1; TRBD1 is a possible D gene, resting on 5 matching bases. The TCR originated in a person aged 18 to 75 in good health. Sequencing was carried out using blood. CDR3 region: CASSVAGQGWKNEQFF. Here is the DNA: TGTGCCAGCAGCGTAGCAGGGCAGGGATGGAAAAATGAGCAGTTCTTC.